These 21 T cell receptor beta chains originate from one sample sequenced in a study of T cells in Graves' hyperthyroidism and ophthalmopathy. There were TCR beta CDR3 regions amplified from RNA transcripts. A first-round RT-PCR of the TCR CDR3 used the HTBI primer set. TCRdb reanalysed the multiplex PCR reads using MiXCR and keeps one entry per CDR3 protein. This repertoire shows about 700,000 distinct CDR3 sequences, 45% found once; its top ten account for about 7.7%. Sequenced: peripheral blood or thyroid tissue (not recorded which). The receptor source for this set is an adult man with Graves' disease, either hyperthyroidism or ophthalmopathy (not recorded which).

The chain is built from TRBV2 and TRBJ2-6; tentatively, D is TRBD1 (6 bases). Deletions cut 3 bases from V and 4 bases from J, with 13 bases between. The CDR3 extends over 16 amino acids. CDR1 and CDR2 from the germline V gene are SNHLY and FYNNEI. The CDR3 loop reads CASSDYRARGANVLTF. CDR3 nucleotides: TGTGCCAGCAGTGACTACAGGGCAAGAGGGGCCAACGTCCTGACTTTC.

To note about this clonotype: A read error may account for a junction end that differs from germline. J is TRBJ2-7 and V is TRBV7-2, with D unresolved. Germline V gene sequence: CDR1 SGHTA, CDR2 FQGNSA. The CDR3 runs to 14 residues. CDR3 sequence (DNA): TGCGCCAGCAGCCTTTACCGATCTTCCTACGAGCAGTACTTC. Protein: CASSLYRSSYEQYF.

This clonotype was seen repeatedly, ten times or more. The V and J genes are TRBV7-9 and TRBJ1-1; D is perhaps TRBD1 (5 bases). The CDR3 spans 9 residues. In germline, CDR1 is SEHNR, CDR2 FQNEAQ (reference sequence). Trimming left V 11 bases short and J 4 bases short, with 5 bases between. The CDR3 DNA is TGTGCCGGGGGCACTGAAGCTTTCTTT. Translated, it gives CAGGTEAFF.

This chain connects TRBV6-1 to TRBJ2-2; TRBD2 might be the D (6 bases). CDR1 is MNHNS and CDR2 is SASEGT in the germline V gene. The CDR3 has 17 residues. Trimming shortened V by 7 bases and J by 1 base, and 19 bases separated the two germline ends. Here the CDR3 DNA reads TGTGCCAGCACCGGCCTAGGCCGGGGGATGAACACCGGGGAGCTGTTTTTT. Amino acid sequence: CASTGLGRGMNTGELFF.

The chain links TRBV9 to TRBJ2-7; D gene uncertain. This CDR3 has 13 residues. The V end lost 1 base, the J end lost 4 bases, and 9 bases lay between the germline ends. Germline assignment: CDR1 SGDLS and CDR2 YYNGEE. The CDR3 DNA follows: TGTGCCAGCAGCGTATCGACATCTTACGAGCAGTACTTC. It specifies CASSVSTSYEQYF.

Points on this clonotype: A read error may produce the germline difference seen at one junction end. The chain combines TRBV2 with TRBJ1-1, with unresolved D. The CDR3 spans 11 residues. Germline CDR1 and CDR2: SNHLY and FYNNEI. The CDR3 nucleotides are TGTACCAGCACCCCCAACACTGAAGCTTTCTTT. Protein: CTSTPNTEAFF.

The V gene is TRBV3-1, the J gene TRBJ1-1; D ambiguous. Trimming stripped 1 base from V and 11 bases from J, with 17 bases between. The CDR3 spans 14 residues. Germline CDR1 reads LGHDT; CDR2 reads YNNKEL (reference sequence). The CDR3 loop reads CASSQVLARDTAFF. CDR3 nucleotides: TGTGCCAGCAGCCAAGTTTTGGCTCGGGATACGGCTTTCTTT.

This clonotype was detected once. A much larger clonotype is one base distant, so this may be a read error. The chain recombines TRBV19 with TRBJ2-7; tentative D call: TRBD1 (6 bases). V shed 8 bases and J shed 2 bases, with 13 bases lying between them. The CDR3 has 13 residues. Germline V gene data show CDR1 as LNHDA and CDR2 as SQIVND (reference sequence). CDR3 in amino acids: CASGPGQTYEQYF. For the CDR3, the DNA is TGTGCCAGTGGTCCCGGACAGACCTACGAGCAGTACTTC.

The chain employs TRBV2 and TRBJ2-7; 8 bases match TRBD2. Looked up from germline, CDR1 is SNHLY and CDR2 is FYNNEI. The CDR3 contains 14 residues. The junction had 9 bases not matched to a gene; V was cut back by 7 bases and J by 4 bases. The CDR3 here is CASKRREDLYEQYF. As DNA, the CDR3 is TGTGCCAGCAAGCGGCGGGAGGACCTATACGAGCAGTACTTC.

The rearrangement links TRBV7-2 to TRBJ2-7; 11 bases fit TRBD2. V shed 5 bases and J 4 bases; nucleotides not matched to a gene: 7. The CDR3 has 15 amino acids. CDR1 SGHTA and CDR2 FQGNSA come from the germline V gene. CDR3 region: CASSKLAGDTYEQYF. Here the CDR3 DNA reads TGTGCCAGCAGCAAACTAGCGGGAGATACGTACGAGCAGTACTTC.

CDR3 DNA sequence: TGTGCCAGCAGTTTGGGCAGAACAGCGGGGGAAAAACTGTTTTTT. This encodes CASSLGRTAGEKLFF. The rearrangement joins TRBV12-3 or TRBV12-4 to TRBJ1-4; the D is unclear. V was shortened by 3 bases and J by 8 bases, with 16 bases between the two germline ends. This CDR3 contains 15 residues.

J is TRBJ1-1 and V is TRBV7-9; TRBD1 is a possible D gene (5 bases). The CDR3 runs to 16 residues. Germline V gene data show CDR1 as SEHNR and CDR2 as FQNEAQ (reference sequence). Trimming stripped 3 bases from V and 0 bases from J, with 14 bases between. The CDR3 spells CASSFNLGEVNTEAFF. The CDR3 nucleotides read TGTGCCAGCAGCTTTAATCTGGGGGAGGTGAACACTGAAGCTTTCTTT.

This clonotype was picked up many times. The rearrangement links TRBV10-3 to TRBJ1-5; 8 bases align to TRBD1. CDR3 length equals 12 residues. The J segment lost 6 bases and the V segment lost 11 bases, leaving 6 bases of the junction unmatched. The V gene's germline CDR1 is ENHRY and CDR2 SYGVKD. CDR3 amino acids: CASGQGTQPQHF. The CDR3 nucleotides are TGTGCCTCCGGACAGGGCACTCAGCCCCAGCATTTT.

This clonotype was recorded at least ten times. The genes are TRBV5-1 and TRBJ1-1; D ambiguous. V was clipped by 0 bases and J by 0 bases, with 6 bases between them. Germline loops: CDR1 SGHRS, CDR2 YFSETQ. CDR3 length: 14 residues. The CDR3 nucleotides read TGCGCCAGCAGCTTGGCCTCGGTGAACACTGAAGCTTTCTTT. Its translation is CASSLASVNTEAFF.

The CDR3 DNA sequence: TGTGCCAGCAGCCGTTCAGGGGTAGAGACCCAGTACTTC. Its translation: CASSRSGVETQYF. The genes are TRBV7-2 and TRBJ2-5; possibly TRBD1 for D (6 bases). Trimming shortened V by 5 bases and J by 4 bases, and 11 bases separated the two germline ends. The germline gives CDR1 SGHTA, CDR2 FQGNSA. The CDR3 runs 13 residues.

The rearrangement links TRBV21-1 to TRBJ1-2; TRBD1, the table's D call, was not compared with the DNA. TRBV21-1 is a documented pseudogene. CDR3 length equals 16 residues. The CDR3 DNA reads as TGTGCCAGCAGCAAACGATTCGACAGGTTTAACTATGGCTACACCTTC. The encoded protein is CASSKRFDRFNYGYTF.

The rearrangement uses TRBV28 and TRBJ1-6; 9 positions agree with TRBD1. Trimming removed 5 bases from V and 14 bases from J; junction bases left unmatched: 16. The germline V gene encodes CDR1 MDHEN and CDR2 SYDVKM. This CDR3 comprises 16 residues. This chain's CDR3 is CASSPTGTGLRSSLHF. The DNA for the CDR3 is TGTGCCAGCAGTCCTACCGGGACAGGGTTACGATCATCCCTCCACTTT. The full variable domain, rest sourced from reference TRBV28 and TRBJ1-6, is DVKVTQSSRYLVKRTGEKVFLECVQDMDHENMFWYRQDPGLGLRLIYFSYDVKMKEKGDIPEGYSVSREKKERFSLILESASTNQTSMYLCASSPTGTGLRSSLHFGNGTRLTVT.

The chain joins TRBV15 to TRBJ1-5; a weak D match, TRBD1 (6 bases). Trimming stripped 0 bases from V and 13 bases from J, with 13 bases between. Germline loops: CDR1 LNHNV, CDR2 YYDKDF (reference sequence). CDR3 length: 13 residues. The CDR3 is CATSRDRGSNQHF. CDR3 bases: TGTGCCACCAGCAGAGATAGGGGGAGCAATCAGCATTTT.

This clonotype turned up a few times. Its ends do not fully match the called genes, so a read error is possible. CDR3 in amino acids: CASSVSIQTEAFF. CDR3 bases: TGTGCCAGCAGTGTCTCTATTCAGACTGAAGCTTTCTTT. The chain is built from TRBV10-3 and TRBJ1-1; D ambiguous. Germline lookup yields CDR1 ENHRY and CDR2 SYGVKD. The length of the CDR3 is 13 residues.

The chain carries TRBV19 and TRBJ2-5, with D unresolved. V was pared by 4 bases and J by 5 bases, with 5 bases between. CDR1 is LNHDA and CDR2 is SQIVND in the germline V gene (reference sequence). The CDR3 sequence is 11 residues long. This CDR3 is CASSNRETQYF. The CDR3 DNA reads TGTGCCAGTAGTAATCGTGAGACCCAGTACTTC.

Ten or more counts support this clonotype. The J gene is TRBJ1-1, the V gene TRBV12-3 or TRBV12-4; D is unclear. V lost 1 base and J 4 bases, leaving 10 bases between the germline ends. The CDR3 contains 14 residues. For the CDR3, the DNA is TGTGCCAGCAGTTTAGATCTGGGTCTCACTGAAGCTTTCTTT. Amino acids: CASSLDLGLTEAFF.